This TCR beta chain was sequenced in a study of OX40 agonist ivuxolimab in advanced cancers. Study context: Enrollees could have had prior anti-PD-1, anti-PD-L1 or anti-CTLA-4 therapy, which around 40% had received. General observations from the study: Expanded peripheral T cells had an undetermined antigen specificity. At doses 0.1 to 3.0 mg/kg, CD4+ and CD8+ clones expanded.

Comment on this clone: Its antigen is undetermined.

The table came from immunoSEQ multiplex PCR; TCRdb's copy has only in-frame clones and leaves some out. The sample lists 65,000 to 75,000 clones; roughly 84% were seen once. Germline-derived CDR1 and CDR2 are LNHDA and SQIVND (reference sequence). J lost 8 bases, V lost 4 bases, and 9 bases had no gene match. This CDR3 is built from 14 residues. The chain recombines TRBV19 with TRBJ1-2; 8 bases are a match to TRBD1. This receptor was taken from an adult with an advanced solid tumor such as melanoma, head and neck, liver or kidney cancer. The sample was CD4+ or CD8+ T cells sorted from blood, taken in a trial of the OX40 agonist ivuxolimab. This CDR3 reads CASSRGQGGRGYTF. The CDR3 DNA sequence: TGTGCCAGTAGTAGAGGACAGGGCGGCCGCGGCTACACCTTC.